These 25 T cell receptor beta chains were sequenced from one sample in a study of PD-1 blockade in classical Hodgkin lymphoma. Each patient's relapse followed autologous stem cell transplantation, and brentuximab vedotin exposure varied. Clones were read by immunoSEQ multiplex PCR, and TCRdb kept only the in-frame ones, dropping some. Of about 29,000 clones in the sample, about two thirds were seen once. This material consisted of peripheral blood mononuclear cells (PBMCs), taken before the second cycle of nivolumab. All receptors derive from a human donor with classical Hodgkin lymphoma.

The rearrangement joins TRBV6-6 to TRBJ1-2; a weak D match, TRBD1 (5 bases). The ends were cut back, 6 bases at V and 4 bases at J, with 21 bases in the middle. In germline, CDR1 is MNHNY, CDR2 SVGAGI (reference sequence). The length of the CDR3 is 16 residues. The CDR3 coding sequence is TGTGCCAGCAGCCACCAACGACGGCCGGGGACCTATGGCTACACCTTC. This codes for CASSHQRRPGTYGYTF.

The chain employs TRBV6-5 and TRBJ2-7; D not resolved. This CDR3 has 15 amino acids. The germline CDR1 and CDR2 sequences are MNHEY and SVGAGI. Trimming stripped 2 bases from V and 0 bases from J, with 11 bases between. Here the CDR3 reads CASSYGVPSSYEQYF. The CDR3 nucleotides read TGTGCCAGCAGTTACGGGGTCCCCTCCTCCTACGAGCAGTACTTC.

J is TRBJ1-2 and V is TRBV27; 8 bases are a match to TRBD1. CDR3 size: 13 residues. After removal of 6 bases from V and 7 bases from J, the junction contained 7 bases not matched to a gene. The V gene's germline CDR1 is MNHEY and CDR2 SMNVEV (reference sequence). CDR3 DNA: TGTGCCAGCAGAAACGACAGGGGCCGTGGCTACACCTTC. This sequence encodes CASRNDRGRGYTF.

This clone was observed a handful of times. The CDR3 region is CASSLGTEQNYGYTF. The CDR3 DNA is TGTGCCAGCAGCTTAGGGACAGAGCAAAACTATGGCTACACCTTC. The chain couples TRBV7-9 to TRBJ1-2; D is possibly TRBD1 (6 bases). Germline lookup yields CDR1 SEHNR and CDR2 FQNEAQ (reference sequence). CDR3 length: 15 residues. The V end lost 1 base, the J end lost 2 bases, and 11 bases lay between the germline ends.

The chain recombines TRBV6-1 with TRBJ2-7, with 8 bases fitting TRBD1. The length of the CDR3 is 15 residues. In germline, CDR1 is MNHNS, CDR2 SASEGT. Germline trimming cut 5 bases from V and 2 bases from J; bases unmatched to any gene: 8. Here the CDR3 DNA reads TGTGCCAGCAGTTGGGACAGGCGAGGCGCCTACGAGCAGTACTTC. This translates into CASSWDRRGAYEQYF.

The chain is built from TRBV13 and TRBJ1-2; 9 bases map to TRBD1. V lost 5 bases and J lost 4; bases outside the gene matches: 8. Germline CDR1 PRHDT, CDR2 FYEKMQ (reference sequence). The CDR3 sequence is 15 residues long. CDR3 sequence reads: CASSPRQGGVYGYTF. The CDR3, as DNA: TGTGCCAGCAGCCCTCGACAGGGGGGAGTCTATGGCTACACCTTC.

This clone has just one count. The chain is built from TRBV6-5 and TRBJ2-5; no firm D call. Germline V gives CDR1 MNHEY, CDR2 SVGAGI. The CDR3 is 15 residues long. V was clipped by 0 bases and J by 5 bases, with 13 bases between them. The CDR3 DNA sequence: TGTGCCAGCAGTTACTCGTCCGGGCTCTACGAGACCCAGTACTTC. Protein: CASSYSSGLYETQYF.

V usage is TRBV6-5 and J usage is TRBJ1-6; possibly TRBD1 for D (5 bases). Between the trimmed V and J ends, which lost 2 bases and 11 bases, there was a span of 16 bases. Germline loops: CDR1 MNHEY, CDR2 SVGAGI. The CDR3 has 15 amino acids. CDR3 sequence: CASSYRGSWETPLHF. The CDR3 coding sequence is TGTGCCAGCAGTTACCGGGGCAGTTGGGAGACACCCCTCCACTTT.

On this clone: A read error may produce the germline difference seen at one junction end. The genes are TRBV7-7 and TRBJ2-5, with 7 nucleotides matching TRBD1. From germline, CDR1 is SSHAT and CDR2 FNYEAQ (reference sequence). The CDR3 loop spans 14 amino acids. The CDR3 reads CASSFAGGGETQYF. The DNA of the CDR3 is TGTGCTAGCAGCTTTGCAGGGGGTGGAGAGACCCAGTACTTC.

The CDR3 spells CASRLTLGQANEKLFF. The CDR3 DNA reads TGTGCCAGCAGGTTGACCTTGGGACAGGCTAATGAAAAACTGTTTTTT. The chain employs TRBV5-5 and TRBJ1-4, with 8 bases aligning to TRBD1. Germline CDR1 SGHKS, CDR2 YYEKEE (reference sequence). This CDR3 is 16 amino acids long. V was clipped by 5 bases and J by 3 bases; unmatched bases: 9.

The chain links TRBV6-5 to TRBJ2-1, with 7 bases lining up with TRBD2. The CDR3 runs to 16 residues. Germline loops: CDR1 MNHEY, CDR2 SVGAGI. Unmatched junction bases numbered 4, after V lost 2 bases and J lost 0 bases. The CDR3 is CASSYRRGSSYNEQFF. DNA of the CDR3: TGTGCCAGCAGTTACAGGCGGGGGAGCTCCTACAATGAGCAGTTCTTC.

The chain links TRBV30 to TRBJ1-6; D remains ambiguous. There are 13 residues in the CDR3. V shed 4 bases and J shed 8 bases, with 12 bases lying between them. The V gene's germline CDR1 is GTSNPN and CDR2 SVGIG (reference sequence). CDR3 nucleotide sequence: TGTGCCTGGACCATCTCTGGGGATTCACCCCTCCACTTT. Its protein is CAWTISGDSPLHF.

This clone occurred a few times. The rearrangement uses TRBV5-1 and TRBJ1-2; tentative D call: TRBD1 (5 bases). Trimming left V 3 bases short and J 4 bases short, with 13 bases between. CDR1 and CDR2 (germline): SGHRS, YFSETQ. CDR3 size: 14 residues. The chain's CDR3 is CASSSKQGSYGYTF. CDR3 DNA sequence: TGCGCCAGCAGCTCAAAGCAGGGTTCCTATGGCTACACCTTC.

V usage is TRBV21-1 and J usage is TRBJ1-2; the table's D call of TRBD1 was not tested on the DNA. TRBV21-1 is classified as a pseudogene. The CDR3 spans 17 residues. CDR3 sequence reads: CASRKDRGSHFNYGYTF. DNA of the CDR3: TGTGCCAGCAGGAAGGACAGGGGGTCTCACTTTAACTATGGCTACACCTTC.

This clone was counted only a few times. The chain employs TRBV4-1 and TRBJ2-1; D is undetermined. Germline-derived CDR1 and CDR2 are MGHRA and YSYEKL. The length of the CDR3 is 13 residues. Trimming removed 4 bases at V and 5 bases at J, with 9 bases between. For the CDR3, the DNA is TGCGCCAGCAGCCCCTACCTTAACAATGAGCAGTTCTTC. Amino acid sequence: CASSPYLNNEQFF.

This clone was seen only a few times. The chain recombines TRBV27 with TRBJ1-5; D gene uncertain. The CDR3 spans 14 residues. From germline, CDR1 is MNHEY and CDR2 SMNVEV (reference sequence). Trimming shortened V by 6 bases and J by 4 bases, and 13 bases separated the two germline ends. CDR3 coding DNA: TGTGCCAGCAGCATAAGGTCGGGGAATCAGCCCCAGCATTTT. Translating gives CASSIRSGNQPQHF.

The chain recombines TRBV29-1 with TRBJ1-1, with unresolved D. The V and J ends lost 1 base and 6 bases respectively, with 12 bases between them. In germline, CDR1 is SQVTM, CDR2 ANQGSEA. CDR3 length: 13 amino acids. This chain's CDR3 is CSVEAQLVSEAFF. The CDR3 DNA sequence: TGCAGCGTTGAAGCACAGCTTGTCTCTGAAGCTTTCTTT.

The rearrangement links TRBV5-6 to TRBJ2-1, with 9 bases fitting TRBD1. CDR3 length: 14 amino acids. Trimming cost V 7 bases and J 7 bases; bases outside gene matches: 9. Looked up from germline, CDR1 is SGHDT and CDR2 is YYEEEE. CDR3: CASESGTGTNEQFF. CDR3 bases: TGTGCCAGCGAGTCCGGGACAGGGACGAATGAGCAGTTCTTC. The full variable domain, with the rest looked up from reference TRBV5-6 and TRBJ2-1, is DAGVTQSPTHLIKTRGQQVTLRCSPKSGHDTVSWYQQALGQGPQFIFQYYEEEERQRGNFPDRFSGHQFPNYSSELNVNALLLGDSALYLCASESGTGTNEQFFGPGTRLTVL.

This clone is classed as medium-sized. The CDR3 DNA follows: TGTGCCTGGAAAGCTGCTGGAAACACCATATATTTT. Translation gives CAWKAAGNTIYF. The chain combines TRBV30 with TRBJ1-3; D remains unclear. This CDR3 contains 12 residues. V lost 4 bases, J lost 2 bases, and 6 bases lay in between. Germline CDR1 reads GTSNPN; CDR2 reads SVGIG (reference sequence).

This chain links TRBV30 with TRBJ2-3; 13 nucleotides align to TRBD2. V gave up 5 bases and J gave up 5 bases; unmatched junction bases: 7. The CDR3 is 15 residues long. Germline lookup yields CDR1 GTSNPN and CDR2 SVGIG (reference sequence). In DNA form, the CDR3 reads TGTGCCTGGGGGGGACTAGCGGGGCCTAAAGATACGCAGTATTTT. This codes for CAWGGLAGPKDTQYF.

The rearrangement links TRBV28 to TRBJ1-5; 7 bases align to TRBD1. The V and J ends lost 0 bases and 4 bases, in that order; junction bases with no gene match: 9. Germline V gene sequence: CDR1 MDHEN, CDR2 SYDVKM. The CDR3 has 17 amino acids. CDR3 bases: TGTGCCAGCAGTTTATGGTCTCTGGGACAGACTAATCAGCCCCAGCATTTT. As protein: CASSLWSLGQTNQPQHF.

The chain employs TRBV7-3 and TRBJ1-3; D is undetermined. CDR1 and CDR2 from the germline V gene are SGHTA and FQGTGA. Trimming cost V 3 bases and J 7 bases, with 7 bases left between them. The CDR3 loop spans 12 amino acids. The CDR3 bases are TGTGCCAGCAGCTTCCTCAGGAACACCATATATTTT. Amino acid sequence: CASSFLRNTIYF.

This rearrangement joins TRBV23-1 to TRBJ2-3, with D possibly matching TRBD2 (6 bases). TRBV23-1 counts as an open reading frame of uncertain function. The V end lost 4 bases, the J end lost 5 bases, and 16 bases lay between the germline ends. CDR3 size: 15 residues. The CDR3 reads CASSRGTHGGDTQYF. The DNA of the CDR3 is TGCGCCAGCAGTCGGGGGACTCATGGCGGAGATACGCAGTATTTT.

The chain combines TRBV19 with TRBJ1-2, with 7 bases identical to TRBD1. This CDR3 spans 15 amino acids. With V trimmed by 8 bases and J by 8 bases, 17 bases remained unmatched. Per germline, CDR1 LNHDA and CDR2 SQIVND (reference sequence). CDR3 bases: TGTGCCAGTGGGGGGGGTGTGGTGACAGGGTCCGGCTACACCTTC. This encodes CASGGGVVTGSGYTF.

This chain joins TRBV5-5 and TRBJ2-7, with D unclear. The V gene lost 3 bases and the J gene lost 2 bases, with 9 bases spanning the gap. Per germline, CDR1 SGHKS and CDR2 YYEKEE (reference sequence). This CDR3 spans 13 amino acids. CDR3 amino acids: CASSSGDTYEQYF. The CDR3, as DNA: TGTGCCAGCAGCTCGGGCGACACCTACGAGCAGTACTTC.